This T cell receptor beta chain is from a study of regulatory T cells in long-lasting Graves disease. CDR1 is SGDLS and CDR2 is YYNGEE in the germline V gene. This CDR3 comprises 13 residues. V lost 3 bases and J 6 bases, leaving 11 bases between the germline ends. Study conclusions and caveats: Persistent disease was characterized by preferential usage of TRBV28, TRBJ1-2 and TRBJ2-5. Lower TCR diversity was seen in persistent Graves' patients than in newly diagnosed ones.

A remark on this clonotype: The antigen is not known.

Time point reported: newly diagnosed GD, antithyroid drugs for less than 3 months. Preparation of the TCR library used RNA extracted from PBMCs. With iRepertoire HTBI primers and Arm-PCR of CDR3 regions, TCR beta libraries were built. TCRdb processed the multiplex PCR reads anew with MiXCR; each CDR3 protein has one entry. The table has about 380,000 distinct CDR3 sequences, around 16% seen once. Sample: peripheral blood mononuclear cells (PBMCs), taken at new diagnosis, from a patient treated with antithyroid drugs. This chain joins TRBV9 and TRBJ2-3, with no clear D. The receptor was derived from a female donor with Graves disease. This chain's CDR3 is CASSALNLDTQYF. The CDR3, as DNA: TGTGCCAGCAGCGCGTTAAATCTTGATACGCAGTATTTT.